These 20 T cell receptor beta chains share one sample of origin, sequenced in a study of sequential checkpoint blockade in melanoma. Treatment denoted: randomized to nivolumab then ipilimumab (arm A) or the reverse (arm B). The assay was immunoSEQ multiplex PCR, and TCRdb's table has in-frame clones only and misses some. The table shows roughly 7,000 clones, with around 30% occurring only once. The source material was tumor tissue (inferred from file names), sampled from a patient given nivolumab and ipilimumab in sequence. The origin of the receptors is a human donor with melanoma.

Here the CDR3 DNA reads TGTGCCAGCAGCTTAGAAGGCAGGGGAGGCACAGATACGCAGTATTTT. Translating gives CASSLEGRGGTDTQYF. The chain is built from TRBV11-3 and TRBJ2-3; maybe TRBD1 (6 bases). V gave up 0 bases and J gave up 1 base, with 11 bases separating them. Germline V gene data show CDR1 as SGHNT and CDR2 as YENEEA. The CDR3 runs to 16 residues.

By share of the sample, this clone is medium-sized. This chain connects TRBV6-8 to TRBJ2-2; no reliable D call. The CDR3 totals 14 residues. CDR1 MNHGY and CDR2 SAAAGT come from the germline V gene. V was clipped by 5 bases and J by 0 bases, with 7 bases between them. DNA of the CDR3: TGTGCCAGCAGTGCACTTACGAACACCGGGGAGCTGTTTTTT. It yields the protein CASSALTNTGELFF.

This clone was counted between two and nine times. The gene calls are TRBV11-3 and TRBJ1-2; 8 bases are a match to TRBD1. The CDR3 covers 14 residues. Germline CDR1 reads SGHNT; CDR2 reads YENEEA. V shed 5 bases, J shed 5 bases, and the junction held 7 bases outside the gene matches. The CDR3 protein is CASSPSGGAYGYTF. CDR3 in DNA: TGTGCCAGCAGCCCATCAGGGGGCGCGTATGGCTACACCTTC.

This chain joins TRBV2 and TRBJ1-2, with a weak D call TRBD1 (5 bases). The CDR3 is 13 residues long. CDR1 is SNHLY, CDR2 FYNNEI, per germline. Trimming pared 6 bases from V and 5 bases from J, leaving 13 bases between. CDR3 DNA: TGTGCCAGCAGGGGGGACGCAGGGTATGGCTACACCTTC. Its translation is CASRGDAGYGYTF.

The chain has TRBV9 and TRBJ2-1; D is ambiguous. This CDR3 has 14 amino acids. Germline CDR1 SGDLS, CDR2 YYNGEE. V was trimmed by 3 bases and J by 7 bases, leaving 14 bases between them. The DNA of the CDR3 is TGTGCCAGCAGCGCCCAAGTAAGCGAAAATGAGCAGTTCTTC. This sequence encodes CASSAQVSENEQFF.

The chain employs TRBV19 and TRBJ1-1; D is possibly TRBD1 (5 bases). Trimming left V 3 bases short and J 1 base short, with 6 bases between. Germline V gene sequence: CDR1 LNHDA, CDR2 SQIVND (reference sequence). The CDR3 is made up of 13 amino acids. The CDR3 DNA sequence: TGTGCCAGTAGTATGAGGGGGAACACTGAAGCTTTCTTT. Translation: CASSMRGNTEAFF.

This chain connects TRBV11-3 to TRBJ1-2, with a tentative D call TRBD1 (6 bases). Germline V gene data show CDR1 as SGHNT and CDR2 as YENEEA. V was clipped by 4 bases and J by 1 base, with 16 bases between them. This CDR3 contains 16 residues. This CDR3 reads CASSSGGRNFNYGYTF. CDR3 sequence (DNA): TGTGCCAGCAGCTCCGGGGGCCGAAACTTTAACTATGGCTACACCTTC.

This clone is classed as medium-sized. CDR3 nucleotide sequence: TGCGCCAGCAGTCAGGTTAGGGCAGGTCACGGGGAGCTGTTTTTT. Translating gives CASSQVRAGHGELFF. This chain connects TRBV23-1 to TRBJ2-2; D is unresolved. TRBV23-1 is classed as an ORF, of uncertain function. The CDR3 runs to 15 residues. The V end was cut by 3 bases, the J end by 7 bases, with 15 bases between.

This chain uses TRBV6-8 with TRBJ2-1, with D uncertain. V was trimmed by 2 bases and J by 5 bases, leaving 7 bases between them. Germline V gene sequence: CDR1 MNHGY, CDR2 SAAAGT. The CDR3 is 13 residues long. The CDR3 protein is CASSYDRNNEQFF. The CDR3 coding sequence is TGTGCCAGCAGTTACGATCGGAACAATGAGCAGTTCTTC.

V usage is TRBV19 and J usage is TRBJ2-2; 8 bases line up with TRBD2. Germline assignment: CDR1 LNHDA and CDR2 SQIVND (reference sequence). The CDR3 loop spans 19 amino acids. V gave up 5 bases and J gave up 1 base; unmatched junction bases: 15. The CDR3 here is CASSPKAPWTSQNTGELFF. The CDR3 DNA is TGTGCCAGTAGTCCCAAAGCCCCCTGGACTAGCCAGAACACCGGGGAGCTGTTTTTT.

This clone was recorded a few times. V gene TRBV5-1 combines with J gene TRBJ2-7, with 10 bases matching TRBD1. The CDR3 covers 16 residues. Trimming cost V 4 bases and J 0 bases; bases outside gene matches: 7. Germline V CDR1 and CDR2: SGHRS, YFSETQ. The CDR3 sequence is CASSRTRQGASYEQYF. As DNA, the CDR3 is TGCGCCAGCAGCCGAACCCGACAGGGGGCCTCCTACGAGCAGTACTTC.

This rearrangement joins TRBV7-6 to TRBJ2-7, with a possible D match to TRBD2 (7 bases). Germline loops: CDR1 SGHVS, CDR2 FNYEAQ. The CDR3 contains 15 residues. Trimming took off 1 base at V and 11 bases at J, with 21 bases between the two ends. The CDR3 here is CASSLGGPPGGAKYF. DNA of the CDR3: TGTGCCAGCAGCTTAGGCGGCCCACCGGGGGGCGCGAAGTACTTC.

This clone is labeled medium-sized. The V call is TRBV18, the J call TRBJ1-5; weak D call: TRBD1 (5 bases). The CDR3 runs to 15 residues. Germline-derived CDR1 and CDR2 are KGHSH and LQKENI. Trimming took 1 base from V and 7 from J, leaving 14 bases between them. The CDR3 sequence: CASSPQGTGNQPQHF. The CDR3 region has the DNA TGTGCCAGCTCACCACAGGGGACCGGGAACCAGCCCCAGCATTTT.

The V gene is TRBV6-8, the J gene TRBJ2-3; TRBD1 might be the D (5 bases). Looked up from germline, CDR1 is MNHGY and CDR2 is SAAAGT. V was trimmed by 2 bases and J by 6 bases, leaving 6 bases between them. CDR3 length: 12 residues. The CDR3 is CASSYKGDTQYF. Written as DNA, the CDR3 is TGTGCCAGCAGTTACAAGGGGGATACGCAGTATTTT.

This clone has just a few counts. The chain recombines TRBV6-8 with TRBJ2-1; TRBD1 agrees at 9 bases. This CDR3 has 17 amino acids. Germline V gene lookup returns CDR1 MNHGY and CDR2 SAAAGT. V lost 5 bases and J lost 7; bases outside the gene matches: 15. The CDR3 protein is CASSDRAGTGWQNEQFF. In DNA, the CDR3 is TGTGCCAGCAGTGACCGCGCCGGGACAGGGTGGCAAAATGAGCAGTTCTTC.

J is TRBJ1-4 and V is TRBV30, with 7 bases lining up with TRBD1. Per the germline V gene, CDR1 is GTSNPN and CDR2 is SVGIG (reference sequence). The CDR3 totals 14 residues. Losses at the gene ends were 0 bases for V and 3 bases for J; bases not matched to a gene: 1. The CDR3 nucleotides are TGTGCCTGGAGTGTCGGGACAGCTAATGAAAAACTGTTTTTT. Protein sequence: CAWSVGTANEKLFF.

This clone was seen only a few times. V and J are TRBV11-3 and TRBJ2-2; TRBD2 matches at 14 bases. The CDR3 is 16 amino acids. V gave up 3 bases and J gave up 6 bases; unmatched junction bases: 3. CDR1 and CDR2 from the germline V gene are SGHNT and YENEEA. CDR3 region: CASSFMGLAGAGELFF. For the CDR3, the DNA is TGTGCCAGCAGCTTCATGGGACTAGCGGGAGCCGGGGAGCTGTTTTTT.

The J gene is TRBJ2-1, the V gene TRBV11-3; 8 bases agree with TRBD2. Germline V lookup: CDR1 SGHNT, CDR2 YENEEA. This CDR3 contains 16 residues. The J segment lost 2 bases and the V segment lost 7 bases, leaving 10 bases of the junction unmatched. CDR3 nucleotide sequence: TGTGCCAGCAACCCGGGGACTAGAGTCGCCTACAATGAGCAGTTCTTC. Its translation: CASNPGTRVAYNEQFF. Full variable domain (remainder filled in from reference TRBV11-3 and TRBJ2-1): EAGVVQSPRYKIIEKKQPVAFWCNPISGHNTLYWYLQNLGQGPELLIRYENEEAVDDSQLPKDRFSAERLKGVDSTLKIQPAELGDSAVYLCASNPGTRVAYNEQFFGPGTRLTVL.

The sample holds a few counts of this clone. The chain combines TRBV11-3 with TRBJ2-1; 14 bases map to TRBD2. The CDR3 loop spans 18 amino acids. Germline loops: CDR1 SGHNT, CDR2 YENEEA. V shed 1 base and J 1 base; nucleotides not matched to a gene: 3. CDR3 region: CASSLGLAGGLSYNEQFF. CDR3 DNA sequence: TGTGCCAGCAGCTTAGGACTAGCGGGAGGGTTGTCCTACAATGAGCAGTTCTTC.

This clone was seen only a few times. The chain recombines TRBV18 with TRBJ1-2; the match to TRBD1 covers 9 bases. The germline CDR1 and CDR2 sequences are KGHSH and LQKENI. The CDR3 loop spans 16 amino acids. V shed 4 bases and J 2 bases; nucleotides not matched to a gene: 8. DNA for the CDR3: TGTGCCAGCTCACTCACTATGGGACAGGGCAACTATGGCTACACCTTC. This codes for CASSLTMGQGNYGYTF.